This TCR beta chain was identified in a study of CD8 T cell repertoires and HIV-1 epitope variants. The germline V gene encodes CDR1 SGHTS and CDR2 YDEGEE. The V gene lost 5 bases and the J gene lost 1 base, with 9 bases spanning the gap. The CDR3 contains 14 residues. The protocol was immunoSEQ multiplex PCR, while the TCRdb copy is restricted to in-frame clones and leaves out a portion. The table shows under 100,000 clones, with 60% to 80% occurring only once. The chain has TRBV5-8 and TRBJ1-4; D gene ambiguous. Sequenced: uncultured baseline CD8+ T cells from peripheral blood mononuclear cells (PBMCs). This clonotype was obtained from a male donor with HIV. CDR3: CASRGPLTNEKLFF. CDR3 coding DNA: TGTGCCAGCAGGGGTCCATTAACTAATGAAAAACTGTTTTTT.